This TCR beta chain was documented in a study of T cells after yellow fever vaccination. TCRdb re-derived calls from the 5' RACE reads in MiXCR, one entry per CDR3 protein. The table includes 450,000 to 550,000 distinct CDR3 sequences, over 15% detected once. The sample holds a few counts of this clonotype. There are 16 residues in the CDR3. The V gene lost 2 bases and the J gene lost 3 bases, with 17 bases spanning the gap. Germline V gives CDR1 SGHTA, CDR2 FQGNSA. The rearrangement uses TRBV7-2 and TRBJ2-7; D is possibly TRBD1 (6 bases). The receptor was derived from a man aged 25 to 45 who received the YFV17D yellow fever vaccine. This specimen consisted of PBMCs, obtained 15 days after the yellow fever booster vaccination. CDR3 in DNA: TGTGCCAGCAGCTTACAGGGGCCCAGCGTCGTCTACGAGCAGTACTTC. It is translated as CASSLQGPSVVYEQYF.